Below, 7 T cell receptor beta chains from the same sample are listed, as sequenced in a study of CD8+CD57+ T cells in acquired aplastic anemia. The template for TCR beta VDJ and CDR3 sequence profiling was genomic DNA. TCRdb reanalysed the reads using MiXCR and keeps one entry per CDR3 protein. The table includes under 200,000 distinct CDR3 sequences, just under 45% detected once. The source material was sorted CD4+, CD8+, or CD8+CD57+ T cells (not recorded which) from PBMCs. These TCRs come from a human donor in good health.

The J gene is TRBJ2-5, the V gene TRBV24-1, with no clear D. From germline, CDR1 is KGHDR and CDR2 SFDVKD. V lost 3 bases and J lost 4, with 11 bases in between. The CDR3 loop spans 14 amino acids. In DNA form, the CDR3 reads TGTGCCACCAGTGATCCGGCCGCCACAGAGACCCAGTACTTC. It codes for CATSDPAATETQYF.

V and J are TRBV2 and TRBJ2-7; D may match TRBD1 or TRBD2 (5 bases each). There are 13 residues in the CDR3. Germline CDR1 SNHLY, CDR2 FYNNEI. V dropped 6 bases and J dropped 7 bases, with 16 bases sitting between them. CDR3 amino acids: CASRGDGTGEQYF. CDR3 DNA sequence: TGTGCCAGCAGGGGGGACGGGACGGGGGAGCAGTACTTC.

The rearrangement uses TRBV6-2 or TRBV6-3 and TRBJ2-1; tentative D call: TRBD2 (6 bases). From germline, CDR1 is MNHEY and CDR2 SVGEGT. This CDR3 spans 16 amino acids. With 3 bases removed from V and 0 bases from J, the gap between germline ends came to 12 bases. The CDR3 region has the DNA TGTGCCAGCAGTTATCATGGGAGGTTCTCCTACAATGAGCAGTTCTTC. Its protein product is CASSYHGRFSYNEQFF.

This clonotype was seen repeatedly, ten times or more. J is TRBJ1-5 and V is TRBV6-5, with unresolved D. Germline V gene lookup returns CDR1 MNHEY and CDR2 SVGAGI. CDR3 length equals 12 residues. V lost 3 bases and J lost 6, with 6 bases in between. CDR3: CASSYAGQPQHF. CDR3 bases: TGTGCCAGCAGTTATGCGGGTCAGCCCCAGCATTTT.

The J gene is TRBJ1-1, the V gene TRBV20-1; tentatively, D is TRBD1 (5 bases). CDR3 size: 14 residues. The germline gives CDR1 DFQATT, CDR2 SNEGSKA (reference sequence). V lost 3 bases and J lost 3, with 14 bases in between. The chain's CDR3 is CSASNGAVHTEAFF. CDR3 DNA sequence: TGCAGTGCTAGCAACGGGGCCGTTCACACTGAAGCTTTCTTT.

At least ten counts were recorded for this clonotype. CDR3 amino acids: CASSLDRSNYGYTF. Here the CDR3 DNA reads TGCGCCAGCAGCTTGGACAGGTCTAACTATGGCTACACCTTC. The chain is built from TRBV5-1 and TRBJ1-2, with D tentatively TRBD1 (5 bases). This CDR3 contains 14 residues. Between the trimmed V and J ends, which lost 0 bases and 0 bases, there was a span of 6 bases. Germline lookup yields CDR1 SGHRS and CDR2 YFSETQ.

The table lists this clonotype with many counts. The V and J genes are TRBV6-5 and TRBJ1-3; no firm D call. Trimming took off 0 bases at V and 4 bases at J, with 7 bases between the two ends. The CDR3 spans 14 residues. The germline V gene encodes CDR1 MNHEY and CDR2 SVGAGI. CDR3 DNA sequence: TGTGCCAGCAGTTACTCCAGTCCCGGAAACACCATATATTTT. The encoded protein is CASSYSSPGNTIYF.